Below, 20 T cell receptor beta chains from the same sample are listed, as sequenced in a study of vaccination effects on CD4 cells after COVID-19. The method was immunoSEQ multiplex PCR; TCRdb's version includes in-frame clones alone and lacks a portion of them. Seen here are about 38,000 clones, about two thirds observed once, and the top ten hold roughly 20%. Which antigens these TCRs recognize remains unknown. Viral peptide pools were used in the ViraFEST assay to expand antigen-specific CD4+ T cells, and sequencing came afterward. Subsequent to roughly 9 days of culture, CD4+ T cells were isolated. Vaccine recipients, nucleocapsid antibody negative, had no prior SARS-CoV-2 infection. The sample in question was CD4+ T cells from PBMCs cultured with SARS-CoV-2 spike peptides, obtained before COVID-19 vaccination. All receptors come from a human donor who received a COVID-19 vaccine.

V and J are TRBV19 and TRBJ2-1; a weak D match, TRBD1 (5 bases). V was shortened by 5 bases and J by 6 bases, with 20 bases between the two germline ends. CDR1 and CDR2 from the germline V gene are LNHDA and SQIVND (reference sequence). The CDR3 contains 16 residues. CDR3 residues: CASSVRGLSARNEQFF. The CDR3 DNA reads TGTGCCAGTAGTGTAAGGGGCTTATCCGCTCGCAATGAGCAGTTCTTC.

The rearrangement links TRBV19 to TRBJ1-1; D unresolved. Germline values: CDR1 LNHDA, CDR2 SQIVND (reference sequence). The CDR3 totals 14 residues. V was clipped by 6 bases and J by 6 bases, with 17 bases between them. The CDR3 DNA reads TGTGCCAGTAGCCCTTCCGGTGTAGGATCTGAAGCTTTCTTT. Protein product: CASSPSGVGSEAFF.

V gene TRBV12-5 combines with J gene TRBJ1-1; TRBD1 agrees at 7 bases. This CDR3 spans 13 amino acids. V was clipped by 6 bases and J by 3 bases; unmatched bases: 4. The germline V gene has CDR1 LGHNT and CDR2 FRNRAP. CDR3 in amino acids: CASGMTGYTEAFF. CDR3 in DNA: TGTGCTAGTGGGATGACAGGGTACACTGAAGCTTTCTTT.

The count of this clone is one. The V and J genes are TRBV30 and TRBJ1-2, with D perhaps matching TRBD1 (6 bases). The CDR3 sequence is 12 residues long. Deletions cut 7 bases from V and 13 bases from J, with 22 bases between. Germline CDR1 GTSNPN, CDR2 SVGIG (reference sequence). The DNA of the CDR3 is TGTGCCTCGGCAGGGGCAGGAGCTTCGTGCACCTTC. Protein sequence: CASAGAGASCTF.

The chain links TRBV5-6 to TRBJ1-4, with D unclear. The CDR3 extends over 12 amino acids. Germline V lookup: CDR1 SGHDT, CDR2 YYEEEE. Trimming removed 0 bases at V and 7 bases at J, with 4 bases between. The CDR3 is CASSLGVEKLFF. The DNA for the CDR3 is TGTGCCAGCAGCTTGGGGGTTGAAAAACTGTTTTTT.

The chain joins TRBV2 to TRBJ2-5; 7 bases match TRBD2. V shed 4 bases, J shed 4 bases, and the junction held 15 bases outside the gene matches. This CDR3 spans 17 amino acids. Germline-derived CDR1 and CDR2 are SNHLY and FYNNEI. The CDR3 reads CASSGAWLREGIETQYF. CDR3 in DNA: TGTGCCAGCAGTGGGGCGTGGTTGAGGGAGGGCATAGAGACCCAGTACTTC. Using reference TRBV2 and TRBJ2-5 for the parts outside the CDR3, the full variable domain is EPEVTQTPSHQVTQMGQEVILRCVPISNHLYFYWYRQILGQKVEFLVSFYNNEISEKSEIFDDQFSVERPDGSNFTLKIRSTKLEDSAMYFCASSGAWLREGIETQYFGPGTRLLVL.

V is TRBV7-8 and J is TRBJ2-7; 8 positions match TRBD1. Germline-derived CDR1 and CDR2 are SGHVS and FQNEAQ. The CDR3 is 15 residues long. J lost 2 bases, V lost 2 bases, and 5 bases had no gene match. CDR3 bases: TGTGCCAGCAGCTTACAGGGGGCTTTTGCCTACGAGCAGTACTTC. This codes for CASSLQGAFAYEQYF.

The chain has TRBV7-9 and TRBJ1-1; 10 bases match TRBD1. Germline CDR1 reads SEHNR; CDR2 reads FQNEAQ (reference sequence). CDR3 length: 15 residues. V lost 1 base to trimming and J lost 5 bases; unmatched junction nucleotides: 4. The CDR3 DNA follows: TGTGCCAGCAGCTTAGGGGGACAGGGGAAGACTGAAGCTTTCTTT. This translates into CASSLGGQGKTEAFF.

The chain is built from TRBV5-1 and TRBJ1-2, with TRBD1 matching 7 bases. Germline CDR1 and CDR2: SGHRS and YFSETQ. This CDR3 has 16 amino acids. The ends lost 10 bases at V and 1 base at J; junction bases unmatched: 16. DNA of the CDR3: TGCGCCTCCCAGGGGGGGACCTCGACCCTTAACTATGGCTACACCTTC. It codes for CASQGGTSTLNYGYTF.

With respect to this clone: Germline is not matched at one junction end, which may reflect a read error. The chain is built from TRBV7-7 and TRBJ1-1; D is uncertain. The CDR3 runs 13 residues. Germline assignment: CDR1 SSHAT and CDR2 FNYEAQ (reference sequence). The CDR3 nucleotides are TGTGCTAGCAGCTTGTGGGAGAACACTGAAGCTTTCTTT. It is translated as CASSLWENTEAFF.

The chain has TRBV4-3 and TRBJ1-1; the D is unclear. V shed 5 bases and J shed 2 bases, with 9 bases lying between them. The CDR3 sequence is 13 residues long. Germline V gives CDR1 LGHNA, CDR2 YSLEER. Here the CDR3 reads CASSNQLNTEAFF. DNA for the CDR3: TGCGCCAGCAGCAATCAGTTAAACACTGAAGCTTTCTTT.

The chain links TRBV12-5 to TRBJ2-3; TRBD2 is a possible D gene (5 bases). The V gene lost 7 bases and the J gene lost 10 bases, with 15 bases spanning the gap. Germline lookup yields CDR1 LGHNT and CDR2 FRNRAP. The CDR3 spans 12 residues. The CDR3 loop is CASVKEVGPQYF. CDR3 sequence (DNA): TGTGCTAGTGTCAAGGAGGTAGGACCGCAGTATTTT. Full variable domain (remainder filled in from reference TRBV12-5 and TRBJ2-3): DARVTQTPRHKVTEMGQEVTMRCQPILGHNTVFWYRQTMMQGLELLAYFRNRAPLDDSGMPKDRFSAEMPDATLATLKIQPSEPRDSAVYFCASVKEVGPQYFGPGTRLTVL.

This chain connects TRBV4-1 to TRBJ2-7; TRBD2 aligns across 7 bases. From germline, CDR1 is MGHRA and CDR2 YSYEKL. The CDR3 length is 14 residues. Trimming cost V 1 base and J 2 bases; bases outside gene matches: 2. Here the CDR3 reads CASSQASGTYEQYF. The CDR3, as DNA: TGCGCCAGCAGCCAAGCTAGCGGAACCTACGAGCAGTACTTC.

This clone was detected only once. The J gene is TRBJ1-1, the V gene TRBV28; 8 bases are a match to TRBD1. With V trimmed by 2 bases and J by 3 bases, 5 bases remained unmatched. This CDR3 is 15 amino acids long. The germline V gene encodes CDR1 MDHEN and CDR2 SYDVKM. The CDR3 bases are TGTGCCAGCAGTTTAAACAGGGGGGCGGACACTGAAGCTTTCTTT. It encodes CASSLNRGADTEAFF.

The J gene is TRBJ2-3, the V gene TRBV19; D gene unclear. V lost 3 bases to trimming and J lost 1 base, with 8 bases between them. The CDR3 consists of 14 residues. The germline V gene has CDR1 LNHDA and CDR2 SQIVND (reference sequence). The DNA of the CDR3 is TGTGCCAGTAGTATTCGGCGTGGCACAGATACGCAGTATTTT. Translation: CASSIRRGTDTQYF.

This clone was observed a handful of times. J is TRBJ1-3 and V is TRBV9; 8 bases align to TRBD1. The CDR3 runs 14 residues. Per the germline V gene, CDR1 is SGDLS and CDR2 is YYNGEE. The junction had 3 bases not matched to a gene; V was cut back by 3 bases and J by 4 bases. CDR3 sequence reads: CASSGTGRGNTIYF. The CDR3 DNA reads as TGTGCCAGCAGCGGGACAGGGCGAGGAAACACCATATATTTT.

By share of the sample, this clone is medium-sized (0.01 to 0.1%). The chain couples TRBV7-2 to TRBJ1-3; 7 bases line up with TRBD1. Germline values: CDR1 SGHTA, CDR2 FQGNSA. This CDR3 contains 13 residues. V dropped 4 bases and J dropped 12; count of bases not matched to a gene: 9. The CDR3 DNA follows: TGTGCCAGCAGCTACCGACAGGGACCCTTCATATATTTT. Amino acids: CASSYRQGPFIYF.

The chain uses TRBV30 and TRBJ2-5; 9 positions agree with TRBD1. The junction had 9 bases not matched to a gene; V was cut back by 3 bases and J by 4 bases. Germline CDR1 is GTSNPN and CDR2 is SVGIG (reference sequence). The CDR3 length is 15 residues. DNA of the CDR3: TGTGCCTGGAGCCACCCGGGACAGGGAACAGAGACCCAGTACTTC. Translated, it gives CAWSHPGQGTETQYF. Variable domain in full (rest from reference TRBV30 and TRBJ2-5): SQTIHQWPATLVQPVGSPLSLECTVEGTSNPNLYWYRQAAGRGLQLLFYSVGIGQISSEVPQNLSASRPQDRQFILSSKKLLLSDSGFYLCAWSHPGQGTETQYFGPGTRLLVL.

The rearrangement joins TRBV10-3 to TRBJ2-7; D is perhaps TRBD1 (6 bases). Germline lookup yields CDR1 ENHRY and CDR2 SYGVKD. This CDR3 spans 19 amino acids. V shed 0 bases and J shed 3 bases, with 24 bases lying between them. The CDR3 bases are TGTGCCATCAGTGAGTCGATGTGGCGAGTGGGGACATCCGACTACGAGCAGTACTTC. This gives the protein CAISESMWRVGTSDYEQYF.

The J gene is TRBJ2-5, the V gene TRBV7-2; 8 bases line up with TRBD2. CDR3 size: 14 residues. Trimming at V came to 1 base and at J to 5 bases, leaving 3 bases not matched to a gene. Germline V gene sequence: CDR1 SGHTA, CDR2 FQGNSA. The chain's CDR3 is CASSLVGLVETQYF. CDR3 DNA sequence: TGTGCCAGCAGCTTAGTGGGACTAGTCGAGACCCAGTACTTC.